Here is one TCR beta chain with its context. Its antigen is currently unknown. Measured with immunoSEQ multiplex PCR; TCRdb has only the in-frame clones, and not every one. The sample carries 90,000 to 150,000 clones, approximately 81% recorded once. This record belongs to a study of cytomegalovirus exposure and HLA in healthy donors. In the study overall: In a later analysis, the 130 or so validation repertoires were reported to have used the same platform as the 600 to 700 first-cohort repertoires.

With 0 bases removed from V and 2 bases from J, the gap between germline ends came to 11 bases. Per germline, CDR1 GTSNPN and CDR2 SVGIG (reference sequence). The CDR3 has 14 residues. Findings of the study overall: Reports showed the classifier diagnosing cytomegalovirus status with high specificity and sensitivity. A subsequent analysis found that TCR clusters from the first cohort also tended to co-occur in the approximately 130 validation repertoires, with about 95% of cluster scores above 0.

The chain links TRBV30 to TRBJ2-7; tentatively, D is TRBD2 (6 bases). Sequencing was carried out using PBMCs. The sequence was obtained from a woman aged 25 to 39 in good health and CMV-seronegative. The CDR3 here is CAWSVVGLAYEQYF. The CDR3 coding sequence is TGTGCCTGGAGTGTTGTGGGACTCGCCTACGAGCAGTACTTC.